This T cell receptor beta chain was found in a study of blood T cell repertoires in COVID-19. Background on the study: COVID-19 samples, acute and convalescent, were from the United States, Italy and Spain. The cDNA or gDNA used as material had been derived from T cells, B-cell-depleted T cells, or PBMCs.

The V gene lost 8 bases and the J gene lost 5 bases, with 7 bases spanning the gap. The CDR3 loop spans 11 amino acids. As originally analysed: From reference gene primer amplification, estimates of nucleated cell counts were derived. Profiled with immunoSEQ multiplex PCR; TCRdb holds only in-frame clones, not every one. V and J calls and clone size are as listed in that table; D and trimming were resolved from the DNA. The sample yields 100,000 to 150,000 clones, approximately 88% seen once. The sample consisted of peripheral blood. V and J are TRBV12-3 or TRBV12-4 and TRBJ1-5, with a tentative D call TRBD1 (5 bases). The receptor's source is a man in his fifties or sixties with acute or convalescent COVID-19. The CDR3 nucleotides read TGTGCCAGCGGACACTATCAGCCCCAGCATTTT. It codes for CASGHYQPQHF.